This TCR beta chain was sequenced for a study of metastatic and nonmetastatic thyroid tumors. This CDR3 is 15 amino acids long. CDR1 and CDR2 from the germline V gene are SGHAT and FQDESV (reference sequence). J lost 6 bases, V lost 2 bases, and 7 bases had no gene match. Patients were all untreated before their thyroid surgery. Through MiXCR, TCRdb re-clonotyped the PCR reads. Of 15,000 to 20,000 clones in the sample, about 25% were seen once. This clone was detected only once. Sequenced material: adjacent normal tissue. The rearrangement uses TRBV11-1 and TRBJ2-3; 8 nucleotides match TRBD2. The sequence came from a female donor with papillary thyroid cancer or a benign thyroid nodule (not recorded which). Some clones in this sample may be carry-over from other donors' samples. The CDR3 loop reads CASSLQAGVLDTQYF. The CDR3 nucleotides are TGTGCCAGCAGCTTACAAGCGGGAGTATTGGATACGCAGTATTTT.